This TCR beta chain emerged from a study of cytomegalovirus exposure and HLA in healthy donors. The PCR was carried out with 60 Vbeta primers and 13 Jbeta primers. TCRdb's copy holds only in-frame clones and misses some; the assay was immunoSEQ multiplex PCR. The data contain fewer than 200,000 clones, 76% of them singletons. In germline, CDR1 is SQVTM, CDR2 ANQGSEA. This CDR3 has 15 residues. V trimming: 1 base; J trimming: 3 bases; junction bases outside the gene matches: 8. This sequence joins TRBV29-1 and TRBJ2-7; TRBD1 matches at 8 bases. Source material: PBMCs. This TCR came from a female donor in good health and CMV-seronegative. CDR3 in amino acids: CSVEGNRGTFYEQYF. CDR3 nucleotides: TGCAGCGTTGAAGGAAACAGGGGGACCTTCTACGAGCAGTACTTC.